The source of this T cell receptor (beta chain) is a study of shared clonotypes between healthy human individuals. Turning to the study itself: Contributing individuals were a couple of females and three males aged 18 to 49. The study's findings and limits: Sharing of clonotypes among donors was expected to vary with sequencing depth.

On this clone: The antigen is unknown.

Germline assignment: CDR1 MDHEN and CDR2 SYDVKM. Trimming removed 4 bases from V and 2 bases from J; junction bases left unmatched: 4. The CDR3 totals 14 residues. Measured with immunoSEQ multiplex PCR; TCRdb has only the in-frame clones, and not every one. The sample includes about 560,000 clones, roughly four fifths seen only once; the top ten take around 12%. The sequenced sample consisted of PBMCs. This clonotype originated in a woman between 35 and 50 years old in good health. Some clones in this sample may be carry-over from other donors' samples. The chain employs TRBV28 and TRBJ2-7; 8 bases line up with TRBD2. The CDR3 region has the DNA TGTGCCAGCAGTTCGGGGGGGTCAACCTACGAGCAGTACTTC. It yields the protein CASSSGGSTYEQYF.